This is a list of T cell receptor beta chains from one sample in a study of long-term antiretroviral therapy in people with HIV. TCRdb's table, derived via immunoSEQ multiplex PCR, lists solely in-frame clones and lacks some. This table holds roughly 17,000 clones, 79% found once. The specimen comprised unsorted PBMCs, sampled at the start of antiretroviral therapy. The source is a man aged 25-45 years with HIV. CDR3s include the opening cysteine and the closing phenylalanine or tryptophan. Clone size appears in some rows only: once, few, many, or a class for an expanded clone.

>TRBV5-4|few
CASIPSQGADGYTF
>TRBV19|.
CASSRPGLAGFGTGELFF
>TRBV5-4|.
CASSYGFDGYTF
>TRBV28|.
CASRSGVTRQPQHF
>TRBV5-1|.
CASSPGTSGGQYNEQFF
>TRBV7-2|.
CASSFAGGTGGELFF
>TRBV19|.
CASSTARGGYGYTF
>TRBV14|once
CASSQPGGPRDTQYF
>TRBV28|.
CASRQGDTEAFF
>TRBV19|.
CASSLDMFGGGYTF
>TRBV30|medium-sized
CAWSVTLGEQFF
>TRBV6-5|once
CASSGGSYYEQYF
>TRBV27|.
CASRKTGPMNTEAFF
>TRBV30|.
CAWSGMTSGRARSLYEQYF
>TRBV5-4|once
CASMEKQGAAYEQYF
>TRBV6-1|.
CASSRDREDYGYTF
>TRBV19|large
CASSPQISYEQYF
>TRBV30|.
CAWILGHGNTEAFF
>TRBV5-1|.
CASSRGAGTYEQYF
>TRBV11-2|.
CASSLDPGFTEAFF
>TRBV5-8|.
CASSLAGTVNTEAFF
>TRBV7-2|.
CASSLVGSNEQFF
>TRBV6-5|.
CASSLFRVNSPLHF
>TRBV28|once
CASRSTRGFGETQYF
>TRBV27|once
CASSFGPLLTGDGYTF
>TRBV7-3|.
CASSLVGGLETQYF
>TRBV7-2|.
CASSLVAGRVEPQHF
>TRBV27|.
CASSPGGALSPLHF
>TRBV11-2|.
CASRGQVNTEAFF
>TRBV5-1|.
CASSLGEGLNGYTF
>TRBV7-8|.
CASSLRRWQGVRDTQYF
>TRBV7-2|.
CASSLNGGSEQYF
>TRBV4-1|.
CASSQDPLKLAGENEQFF
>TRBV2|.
CASRGRGDTQYF
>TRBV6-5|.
CASRFRGESNQPQHF
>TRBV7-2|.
CASSLGANTGELFF
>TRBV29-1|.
CSVAGRSNQPQHF
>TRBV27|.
CASSGWGLGVYEQYF
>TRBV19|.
CASSIRARITNNEQFF
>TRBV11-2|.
CASSLQGAGPDTQYF
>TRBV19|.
CASSTGIAGQRNEQFF
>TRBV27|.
CASSQKPDGSYEQYF
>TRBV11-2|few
CASSQVANYGYTF
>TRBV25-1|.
CASSSGQDTGELFF
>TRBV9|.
CASSVGQGNTIYF
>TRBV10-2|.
CASSSSGYEQYF
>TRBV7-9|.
CASSLAPGVDSPLHF
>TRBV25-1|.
CASSESTGVPGNTIYF
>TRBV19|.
CASSISSNTGELFF
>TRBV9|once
CASSTRTGADNSPLHF
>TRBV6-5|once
CASSRGLPDEQYF
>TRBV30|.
CAWTGNSGNTIYF
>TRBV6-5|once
CASSSLGSGGYTF